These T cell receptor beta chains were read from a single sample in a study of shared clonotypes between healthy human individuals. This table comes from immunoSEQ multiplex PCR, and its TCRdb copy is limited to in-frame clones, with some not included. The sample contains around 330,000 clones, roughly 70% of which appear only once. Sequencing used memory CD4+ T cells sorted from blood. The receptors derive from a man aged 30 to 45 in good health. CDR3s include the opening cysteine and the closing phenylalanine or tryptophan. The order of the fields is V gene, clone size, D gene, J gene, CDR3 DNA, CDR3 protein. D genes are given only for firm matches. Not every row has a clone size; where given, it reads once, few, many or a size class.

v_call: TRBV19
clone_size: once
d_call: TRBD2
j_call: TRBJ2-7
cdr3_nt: TGTGCCAGTAGTACCAATAGCGGGAGTGGCTACGAGCAGTACTTC
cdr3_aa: CASSTNSGSGYEQYF

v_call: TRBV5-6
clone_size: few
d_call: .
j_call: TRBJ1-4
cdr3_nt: TGTGCCAGCACCTTTCAGGGGCTGGAACTGTTTTTT
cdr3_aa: CASTFQGLELFF

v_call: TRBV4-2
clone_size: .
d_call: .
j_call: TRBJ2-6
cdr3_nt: TGTGCCAGCAGCCAAGACCAGGCCTCTGGGGCCAACGTCCTGACTTTC
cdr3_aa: CASSQDQASGANVLTF

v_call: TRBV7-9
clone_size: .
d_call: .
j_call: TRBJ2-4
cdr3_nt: TGTGCCAGCAGCCGGCTTGGAGGAGCCAAAAACATTCAGTACTTC
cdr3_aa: CASSRLGGAKNIQYF

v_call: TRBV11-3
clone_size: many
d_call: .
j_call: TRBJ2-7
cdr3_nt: TGTGCCAGCAGCTTAGAAAGGGGGAACGGATCCTACGAGCAGTACTTC
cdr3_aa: CASSLERGNGSYEQYF

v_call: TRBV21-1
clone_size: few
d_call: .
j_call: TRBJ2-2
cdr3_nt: TGTGCCAGCACTAAGGACAGTCCCTCCGGGGAGCTGTTTTTT
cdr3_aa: CASTKDSPSGELFF

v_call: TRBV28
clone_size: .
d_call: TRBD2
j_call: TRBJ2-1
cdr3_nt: TGTGCCAGCAGTTTAAATCACGCGGGAGCACCCAACAAGCAGTTCTTC
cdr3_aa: CASSLNHAGAPNKQFF

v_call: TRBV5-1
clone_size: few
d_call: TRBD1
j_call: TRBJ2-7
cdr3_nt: TGCGCCAGCAGCACCGGACAGGGGGCTTACGAGCAGTACTTC
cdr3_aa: CASSTGQGAYEQYF

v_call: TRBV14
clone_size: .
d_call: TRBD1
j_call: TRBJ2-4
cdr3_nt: TGTGCCAGCAGCCTACAGGGGGCGTTTGGCAAAAACATTCAGTACTTC
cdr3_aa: CASSLQGAFGKNIQYF

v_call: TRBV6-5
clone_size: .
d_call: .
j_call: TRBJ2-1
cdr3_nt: TGTGCCAGCAGGGTAACCAGGGGAGCCTACAATGAGCAGTTCTTC
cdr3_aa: CASRVTRGAYNEQFF

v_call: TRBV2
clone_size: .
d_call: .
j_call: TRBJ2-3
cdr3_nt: TGTGCCAGCAGTCGAGAGCGCCGGGAATGGGGCACAGATACGCAGTATTTT
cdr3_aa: CASSRERREWGTDTQYF

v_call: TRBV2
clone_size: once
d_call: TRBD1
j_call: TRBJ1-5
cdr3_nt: TGTGCCAGCAGTGGTGGGACAGGGGCTAGCAATCAGCCCCAGCATTTT
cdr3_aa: CASSGGTGASNQPQHF

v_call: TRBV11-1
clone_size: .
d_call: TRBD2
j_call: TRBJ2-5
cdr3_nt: TGTGCCAGCAGCTTAGGTAGTCTGGGACTACTGCAAGAGACCCAGTACTTC
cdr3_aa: CASSLGSLGLLQETQYF

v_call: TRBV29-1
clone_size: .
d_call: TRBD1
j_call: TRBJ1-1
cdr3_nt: TGCAGCGTTGATACAGGGGCCGGGGGAGCTTTCTTT
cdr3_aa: CSVDTGAGGAFF

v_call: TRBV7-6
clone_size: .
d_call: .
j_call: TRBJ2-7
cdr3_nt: TGTGCCAGCAGCAGAACGGACGGGACCTACGAGCAGTACTTC
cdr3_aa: CASSRTDGTYEQYF

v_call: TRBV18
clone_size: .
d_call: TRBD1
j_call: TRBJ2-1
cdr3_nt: TGTGCCAGCTACGCGGACAGGGGTAATGAGCAGTTCTTC
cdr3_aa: CASYADRGNEQFF

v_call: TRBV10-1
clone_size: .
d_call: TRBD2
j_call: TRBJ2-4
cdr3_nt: TGCGCTGGATATGGGGGGGTCCCTTCGCAGCCCAAAAACATTCAGTACTTC
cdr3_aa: CAGYGGVPSQPKNIQYF

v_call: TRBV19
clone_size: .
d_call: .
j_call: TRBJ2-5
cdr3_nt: TGTGCCAGCTCCGGGAGTGCGGCGGAGACCCAGTACTTC
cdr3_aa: CASSGSAAETQYF

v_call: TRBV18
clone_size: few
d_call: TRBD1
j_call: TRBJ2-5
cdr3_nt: TGTGCCAGCTCACCGAAAGGGGGCGGAGAGACCCAGTACTTC
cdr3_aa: CASSPKGGGETQYF

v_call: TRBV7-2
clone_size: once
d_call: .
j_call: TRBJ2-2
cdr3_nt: TGTGCCAGCAGCTTGGGGAAGAACACCGGGGAGCTGTTTTTT
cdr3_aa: CASSLGKNTGELFF

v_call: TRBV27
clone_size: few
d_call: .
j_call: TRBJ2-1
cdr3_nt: TGTGCCAGCAGCGGGAGTTACTTGAATGAGCAGTTCTTC
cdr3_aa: CASSGSYLNEQFF

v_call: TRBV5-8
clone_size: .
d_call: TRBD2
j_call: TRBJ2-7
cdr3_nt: TGTGCCAGCAGCTTGGAACTAGCGGGGGCCTACGAGCAGTACTTC
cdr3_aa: CASSLELAGAYEQYF

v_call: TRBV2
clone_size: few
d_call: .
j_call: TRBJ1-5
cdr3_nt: TGTGCCAGCAGTTTACAGGGAAGAGGGCAGCCCCAGCATTTT
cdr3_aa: CASSLQGRGQPQHF

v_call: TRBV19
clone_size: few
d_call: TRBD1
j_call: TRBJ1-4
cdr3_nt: TGTGCCAGTAGCCTACCGGGACAGGGTTTTGAAAAACTGTTTTTT
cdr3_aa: CASSLPGQGFEKLFF

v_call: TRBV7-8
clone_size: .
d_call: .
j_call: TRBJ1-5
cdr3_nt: TGTGCCAGCAGCTTAGCCCAACGGGGGGCTTTGCCCCAGCATTTT
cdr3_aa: CASSLAQRGALPQHF

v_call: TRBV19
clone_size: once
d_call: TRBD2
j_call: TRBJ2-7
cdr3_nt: TGTGCCAGTACCCGTGGCGGGGGCTACGAGCAGTACTTC
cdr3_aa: CASTRGGGYEQYF

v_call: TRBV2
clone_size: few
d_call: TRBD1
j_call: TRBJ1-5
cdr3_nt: TGTGCCAGCAGTGAAACAGGGGGGCATCAGCCCCAGCATTTT
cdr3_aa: CASSETGGHQPQHF

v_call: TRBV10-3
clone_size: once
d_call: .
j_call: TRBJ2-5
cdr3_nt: TGTGCCATCATGCCCCCGGGTGGAGAGACCCAGTACTTC
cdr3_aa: CAIMPPGGETQYF

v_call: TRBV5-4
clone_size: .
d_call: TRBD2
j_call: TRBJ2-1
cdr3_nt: TGTGCCAGCAGCTTTTCTGGGGTTAGCGGGTACAATGAGCAGTTCTTC
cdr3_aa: CASSFSGVSGYNEQFF

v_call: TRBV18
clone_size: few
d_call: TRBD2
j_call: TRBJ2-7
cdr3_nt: TGTGCCAGCTCACTATCTAGCGGGAGCTACGAGCAGTACTTC
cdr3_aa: CASSLSSGSYEQYF

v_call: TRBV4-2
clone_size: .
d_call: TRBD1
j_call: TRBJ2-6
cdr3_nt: TGTGCCAGCAGCCAAGATTGGAGACAGGGGGCTTCTGGGGCCAACGTCCTGACTTTC
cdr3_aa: CASSQDWRQGASGANVLTF

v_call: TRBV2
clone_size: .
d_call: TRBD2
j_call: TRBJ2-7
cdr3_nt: TGTGCCAGCAGTGTTGGGAGGGAGTCGTCCTACGAGCAGTACTTC
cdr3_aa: CASSVGRESSYEQYF